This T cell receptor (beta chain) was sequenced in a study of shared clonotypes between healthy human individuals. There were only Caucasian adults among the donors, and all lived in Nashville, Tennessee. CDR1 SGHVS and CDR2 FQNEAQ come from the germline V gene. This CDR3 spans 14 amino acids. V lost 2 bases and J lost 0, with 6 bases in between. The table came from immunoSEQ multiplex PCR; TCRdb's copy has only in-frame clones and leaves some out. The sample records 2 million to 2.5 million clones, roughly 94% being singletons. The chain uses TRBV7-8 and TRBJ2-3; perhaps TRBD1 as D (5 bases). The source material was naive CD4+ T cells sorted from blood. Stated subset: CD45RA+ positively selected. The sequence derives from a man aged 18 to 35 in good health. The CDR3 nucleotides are TGTGCCAGCAGCTTACAGGGCAGCACAGATACGCAGTATTTT. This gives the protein CASSLQGSTDTQYF.